The clone carrying this TCR beta chain was observed many times. Its target is not known. Making the TCR beta libraries involved quantitative 5'-RACE with molecular barcodes. MiXCR, run by TCRdb on the 5' RACE reads, gives a single entry per CDR3 protein. The data show hundreds of thousands of distinct CDR3 sequences, roughly 13% seen once. This record comes from a study of CD8 T cells in ankylosing spondylitis. Findings and caveats of the study: The disease-linked clones had a CD8+ phenotype and low blood frequencies. Seemingly characteristic of ankylosing spondylitis blood was a TCR beta motif consisting of roughly 8 highly homologous variants.

The germline V gene encodes CDR1 SQVTM and CDR2 ANQGSEA. The V and J ends lost 6 bases and 11 bases respectively, with 13 bases between them. This CDR3 region has 10 residues. This rearrangement joins TRBV29-1 to TRBJ1-1, with D unclear. The specimen was blood, either unsorted or a sorted T cell fraction (not recorded which). This TCR was sampled from a male donor with ankylosing spondylitis. In nucleotides, the CDR3 is TGCAGCGTAGCCGGGAAAAGGGCTTTCTTT. Translated, it gives CSVAGKRAFF.